This T cell receptor beta chain stems from a study of T-cell memory formation after mild COVID-19. The study, taken as a whole, reports: While clones contracting from day 15 to 85 were balanced between CD4 and CD8, later expanders leaned CD4+. Mainly in CM and EM were contracting CD4+ clones; CD8+ were in EMRA. Cross-reactive memory seemingly joined, as some responding clones were found in pre-infection memory.

Concerning this clonotype itself: What it recognizes is unknown.

V trimming: 4 bases; J trimming: 0 bases; junction bases outside the gene matches: 10. CDR1 LGHDT and CDR2 YNNKEL come from the germline V gene (reference sequence). The CDR3 is 19 amino acids. With constant-segment primers, 5'RACE yielded cDNA libraries of TCR alpha and TCR beta that carried sample barcodes and UMIs. Each CDR3 protein gets one entry after TCRdb re-called the 5' RACE reads with MiXCR. The sample consists of some 160,000 distinct CDR3 sequences, 10% to 15% of them appearing once. The sample comprised PBMCs or a T cell subset sorted from them (not recorded which). The rearrangement joins TRBV3-1 to TRBJ2-2; 11 nucleotides agree with TRBD2. This receptor was obtained from a man younger than 35 who had mild COVID-19 (a few samples of this study predate the infection). Cell type and time point are not known. The CDR3 coding sequence is TGTGCCAGCAGCCGGGGACTAGCGGCAAACCCCGCGAACACCGGGGAGCTGTTTTTT. Translation gives CASSRGLAANPANTGELFF. The variable domain in full, completed from reference TRBV3-1 and TRBJ2-2, reads DTAVSQTPKYLVTQMGNDKSIKCEQNLGHDTMYWYKQDSKKFLKIMFSYNNKELIINETVPNRFSPKSPDKAHLNLHINSLELGDSAVYFCASSRGLAANPANTGELFFGEGSRLTVL.